Listed below are T cell receptor beta chains from one sample, sequenced in a study of blood T cell repertoires in COVID-19. Only in-frame clones appear in the TCRdb table, and some are missing; sequencing was by immunoSEQ multiplex PCR. The sample includes some 90,000 clones, over 75% of them seen just once. Sequenced sample: peripheral blood. Receptors were obtained from a man aged 55 to 69 with acute or convalescent COVID-19. The CDR3 runs from the conserved cysteine through the conserved F or W. A D gene is named only where the DNA matches it firmly. Clone size is stated in some rows and not others, as once, few, many or a class when expanded.

TRBJ2-7	NA	NA	TRBV9	CASSVALSPYEQYF	TGTGCCAGCAGCGTAGCTCTCTCTCCCTACGAGCAGTACTTC
TRBJ1-2	NA	NA	TRBV5-5	CASSLRDTNYGYTF	TGTGCCAGCAGCTTACGCGACACGAACTATGGCTACACCTTC
TRBJ2-6	TRBD1	NA	TRBV27	CASSSTGAGANVLTF	TGTGCCAGCAGTTCGACAGGGGCTGGGGCCAACGTCCTGACTTTC
TRBJ2-3	NA	NA	TRBV18	CASSPLDSTDTQYF	TGTGCCAGCTCACCCCTAGACAGTACAGATACGCAGTATTTT
TRBJ1-5	NA	NA	TRBV30	CAWSPGLSNQPQHF	TGTGCCTGGAGCCCCGGGTTAAGCAATCAGCCCCAGCATTTT
TRBJ2-3	TRBD2	NA	TRBV18	CASSPLGGAGDTQYF	TGTGCCAGCTCACCTCTCGGGGGGGCAGGAGATACGCAGTATTTT
TRBJ1-5	NA	NA	TRBV18	CASSPSPRDGNQPQHF	TGTGCCAGCTCACCCTCCCCCAGGGATGGCAATCAGCCCCAGCATTTT
TRBJ1-4	TRBD1	NA	TRBV30	CAWSPLGQGIGEKLFF	TGTGCCTGGAGTCCCCTTGGACAGGGGATAGGGGAAAAACTGTTTTTT
TRBJ1-3	NA	NA	TRBV7-9	CASSLAGGGVNSGNTIYF	TGTGCCAGCAGCTTAGCGGGGGGAGGGGTGAACTCTGGAAACACCATATATTTT
TRBJ2-7	NA	NA	TRBV15	CATSLAGPSYEQYF	TGTGCCACCAGCCTAGCAGGACCCTCCTACGAGCAGTACTTC
TRBJ2-5	NA	NA	TRBV5-1	CASSEQGIAETQYF	TGCGCCAGCAGCGAACAGGGTATAGCGGAGACCCAGTACTTC
TRBJ2-7	NA	NA	TRBV6-5	CASRVAETYEQYF	TGTGCCAGCAGGGTAGCGGAGACCTACGAGCAGTACTTC
TRBJ2-2	TRBD1	few	TRBV7-9	CASSTQGASSTGELFF	TGTGCCAGCAGCACACAGGGGGCTAGTAGCACCGGGGAGCTGTTTTTT
TRBJ2-7	NA	few	TRBV19	CASTDRSAPIREQYF	TGTGCCAGTACCGACCGGAGCGCCCCAATACGCGAGCAGTACTTC
TRBJ2-5	NA	NA	TRBV5-1	CASSSGFSVPETQYF	TGCGCCAGCAGTTCGGGATTCAGCGTTCCGGAGACCCAGTACTTC
TRBJ2-7	TRBD1	NA	TRBV11-2	CASSLRPGQLYNEQYF	TGTGCCAGCAGCTTAAGGCCGGGACAGCTATATAACGAGCAGTACTTC
TRBJ2-7	TRBD1	NA	TRBV6-5	CASSLDRGLLEQYF	TGTGCCAGCAGCCTGGACAGGGGGCTTCTCGAGCAGTACTTC
TRBJ1-5	NA	few	TRBV19	CASSIDGRSNQPQHF	TGTGCCAGTAGTATAGATGGGCGTAGCAATCAGCCCCAGCATTTT
TRBJ1-5	NA	NA	TRBV28	CASSLRTANNQPQHF	TGTGCCAGCAGTTTACGGACAGCCAATAATCAGCCCCAGCATTTT
TRBJ2-3	NA	NA	TRBV5-1	CASSLGSLSTDTQYF	TGCGCCAGCAGCTTGGGCAGTCTTAGCACAGATACGCAGTATTTT
TRBJ1-5	NA	NA	TRBV6-5	CATARAGGSNQPQHF	TGTGCCACCGCTCGGGCGGGGGGAAGCAATCAGCCCCAGCATTTT
TRBJ2-1	TRBD1	NA	TRBV5-4	CASSLAGTGYNEQFF	TGTGCCAGCAGCTTGGCCGGGACAGGTTACAATGAGCAGTTCTTC
TRBJ1-2	TRBD1	NA	TRBV6-4	CASSATGLSGYTF	TGTGCCAGCAGTGCGACAGGGTTGAGTGGCTACACCTTC
TRBJ2-5	NA	many	TRBV7-8	CASSLGGQGKETQYF	TGTGCCAGCAGCTTGGGTGGCCAGGGTAAAGAGACCCAGTACTTC
TRBJ2-1	NA	NA	TRBV5-4	CASSWPGGDEQFF	TGTGCCAGCAGTTGGCCCGGAGGCGATGAGCAGTTCTTC
TRBJ2-7	NA	NA	TRBV7-9	CASSLGLMPYEQYF	TGTGCCAGCAGCCTGGGGCTTATGCCCTACGAGCAGTACTTC
TRBJ2-3	NA	NA	TRBV7-6	CASSRAPGRTDTQYF	TGTGCCAGCAGCCGAGCCCCAGGGCGGACAGATACGCAGTATTTT
TRBJ1-4	NA	NA	TRBV28	CASSLGGGGYEKLFF	TGTGCCAGCAGTTTAGGGGGGGGCGGTTATGAAAAACTGTTTTTT
TRBJ2-7	TRBD1	NA	TRBV4-1	CASSHGGQGGEEQYF	TGCGCCAGCAGCCATGGAGGACAGGGGGGGGAAGAGCAGTACTTC
TRBJ2-5	TRBD2	NA	TRBV11-3	CASSYRLAGGLGVETQYF	TGTGCCAGCAGCTACAGACTAGCGGGGGGCCTAGGGGTGGAGACCCAGTACTTC
TRBJ2-4	NA	NA	TRBV6-6	CASRSQGPAGVDIQYF	TGTGCCAGCAGATCACAGGGCCCCGCCGGGGTTGACATTCAGTACTTC
TRBJ2-1	TRBD2	NA	TRBV7-8	CASSLAGLADPNEQFF	TGTGCCAGCAGCTTAGCCGGACTAGCGGACCCCAATGAGCAGTTCTTC
TRBJ1-5	TRBD1	NA	TRBV19	CASSIRYGTANQPQHF	TGTGCCAGTAGTATTCGTTACGGGACAGCAAATCAGCCCCAGCATTTT
TRBJ2-1	TRBD2	NA	TRBV10-3	CAISGLAGGGSYNEQFF	TGTGCCATCAGTGGACTAGCGGGAGGGGGGTCCTACAATGAGCAGTTCTTC
TRBJ1-1	NA	NA	TRBV14	CASTQAQGMNTEAFF	TGTGCCAGCACCCAGGCGCAGGGCATGAACACTGAAGCTTTCTTT
TRBJ2-5	TRBD1	once	TRBV5-1	CASSLGPGGVETQYF	TGCGCCAGCAGCTTGGGGCCAGGGGGCGTTGAGACCCAGTACTTC
TRBJ1-5	TRBD1	NA	TRBV2	CASSKDRDNQPQHF	TGTGCCAGCAGTAAAGACAGGGACAATCAGCCCCAGCATTTT
TRBJ2-3	TRBD2	NA	TRBV5-4	CASSAWLAGTNTDTQYF	TGTGCCAGCAGCGCATGGCTAGCGGGGACCAATACAGATACGCAGTATTTT
TRBJ2-7	TRBD2	many	TRBV5-1	CASSGGLAGYEQYF	TGCGCCAGCAGCGGGGGACTAGCGGGTTACGAGCAGTACTTC
TRBJ2-7	NA	NA	TRBV7-2	CASSLAGTGNSYEQYF	TGTGCCAGCAGCTTAGCGGGAACAGGAAACTCCTACGAGCAGTACTTC
TRBJ1-6	NA	NA	TRBV7-9	CASKTTPYNSPLHF	TGTGCCAGCAAAACGACACCCTATAATTCACCCCTCCACTTT
TRBJ2-7	TRBD1	NA	TRBV19	CASSGPGQGGYEQYF	TGTGCCAGTAGTGGACCGGGACAGGGGGGTTACGAGCAGTACTTC
TRBJ1-6	NA	NA	TRBV21-1	CASSNYRDRRVYNSPLHF	TGTGCCAGCAGCAACTACCGGGACAGGCGAGTCTATAATTCACCCCTCCACTTT
TRBJ1-2	TRBD1	many	TRBV5-4	CASSYSTRTGGYYGYTF	TGTGCCAGCAGTTACAGTACCCGGACAGGGGGCTACTATGGCTACACCTTC
TRBJ1-1	TRBD1	NA	TRBV27	CASSLIGSGGRGNTEAFF	TGTGCCAGCAGTCTTATAGGGTCAGGGGGAAGAGGGAACACTGAAGCTTTCTTT
TRBJ2-3	TRBD2	once	TRBV7-2	CASSARSGGGGDTQYF	TGTGCCAGCAGCGCCCGTAGCGGGGGGGGCGGGGATACGCAGTATTTT
TRBJ2-6	NA	NA	TRBV5-1	CASSLGPGQTGANVLTF	TGCGCCAGCAGCTTGGGGCCAGGGCAAACTGGGGCCAACGTCCTGACTTTC
TRBJ2-1	NA	NA	TRBV18	CASSPPPGGSYNEQFF	TGTGCCAGCTCACCTCCCCCCGGGGGCTCCTACAATGAGCAGTTCTTC
TRBJ1-6	TRBD1	NA	TRBV5-5	CASSQGQGNSPLHF	TGTGCCAGCAGCCAGGGACAGGGAAATTCACCCCTCCACTTT
TRBJ2-5	TRBD1	once	TRBV5-4	CASSSPGQGAETQYF	TGTGCCAGCAGCTCACCGGGACAGGGGGCAGAGACCCAGTACTTC
TRBJ2-2	NA	NA	TRBV18	CASSPPPGHALESGELFF	TGTGCCAGCTCACCACCTCCAGGACATGCTTTGGAGTCCGGGGAGCTGTTTTTT
TRBJ2-7	TRBD2	NA	TRBV4-1	CASSQDLFQTSGGYYEQYF	TGCGCCAGCAGCCAAGATCTTTTCCAGACTAGCGGGGGCTACTACGAGCAGTACTTC
TRBJ1-2	NA	NA	TRBV6-5	CASSLFRSGVQYGYTF	TGTGCCAGCAGTTTGTTTCGATCAGGGGTGCAGTATGGCTACACCTTC
TRBJ2-3	TRBD2	once	TRBV7-9	CASSGLAGVHDF	TGTGCCAGCAGCGGCTTAGCGGGGGTTCATGATTTT
TRBJ1-4	NA	NA	TRBV5-1	CASSLGLNEKLFF	TGCGCCAGCAGCTTGGGACTGAATGAAAAACTGTTTTTT